This record covers a single T cell receptor beta chain. Its specificity is not known. These data are taken from a study of T cell responses to AZD1222 COVID-19 vaccine. Method: immunoSEQ multiplex PCR; TCRdb's copy keeps in-frame clones and lacks some. Of about 120,000 clones listed, about 90% are singletons. Study conclusions and caveats: None of the repertoires were sampled until the peak T cell response had passed. Receipt of two AZD1222 doses was followed by a rise in Spike-specific TCR breadth and depth. Along spike, vaccine-associated CD4 TCRs were found throughout, with dominance at 160-218 and 743-854.

Second-dose intervals of approximately 4 or approximately 12 weeks were pooled. The CDR3 is 15 residues long. V gave up 2 bases and J gave up 2 bases; unmatched junction bases: 6. CDR1 and CDR2 from the germline V gene are SNHLY and FYNNEI. This material consisted of peripheral blood, taken 28 days after the second AZD1222 dose. The V gene is TRBV2, the J gene TRBJ2-7, with 7 bases matching TRBD1. The receptor's source is an adult who received the AZD1222 COVID-19 vaccine. For the CDR3, the DNA is TGTGCCAGCAGTGAATCGCCGGGACAGCCCTACGAGCAGTACTTC. This translates into CASSESPGQPYEQYF.